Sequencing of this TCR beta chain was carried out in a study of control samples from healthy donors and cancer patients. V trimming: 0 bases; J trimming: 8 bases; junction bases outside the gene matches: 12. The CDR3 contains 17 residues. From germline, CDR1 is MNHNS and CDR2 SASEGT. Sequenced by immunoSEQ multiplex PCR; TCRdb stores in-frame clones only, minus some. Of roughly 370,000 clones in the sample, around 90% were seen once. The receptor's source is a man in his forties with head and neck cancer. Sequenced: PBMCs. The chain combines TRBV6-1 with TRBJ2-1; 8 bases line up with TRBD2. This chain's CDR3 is CASSEAVPGLVGDEQFF. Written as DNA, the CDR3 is TGTGCCAGCAGTGAAGCGGTGCCGGGACTAGTAGGCGATGAGCAGTTCTTC.